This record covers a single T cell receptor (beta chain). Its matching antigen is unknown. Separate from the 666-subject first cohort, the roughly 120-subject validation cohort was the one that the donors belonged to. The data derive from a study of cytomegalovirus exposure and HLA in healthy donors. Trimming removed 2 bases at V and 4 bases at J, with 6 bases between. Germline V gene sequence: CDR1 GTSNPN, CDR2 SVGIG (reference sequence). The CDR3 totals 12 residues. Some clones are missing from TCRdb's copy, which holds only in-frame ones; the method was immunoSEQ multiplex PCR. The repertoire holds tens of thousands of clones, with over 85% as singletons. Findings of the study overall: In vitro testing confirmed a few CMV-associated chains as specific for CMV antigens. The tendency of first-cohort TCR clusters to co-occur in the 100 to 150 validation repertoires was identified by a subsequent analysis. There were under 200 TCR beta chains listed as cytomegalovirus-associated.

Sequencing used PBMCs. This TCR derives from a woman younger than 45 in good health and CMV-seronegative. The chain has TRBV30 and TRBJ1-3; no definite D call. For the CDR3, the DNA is TGTGCCTGGAGTCCACAAGGAAACACCATATATTTT. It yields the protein CAWSPQGNTIYF.